These 18 T cell receptor beta chains were sequenced from one sample in a study of blood T cell repertoires in COVID-19. Libraries were prepared by immunoSEQ multiplex PCR; TCRdb keeps only in-frame clonotypes and omits some of them. The data hold about 220,000 clones, with over 75% observed a single time. Sequenced input: peripheral blood. The receptors derive from a man in his forties with active or convalescent COVID-19.

The chain uses TRBV9 and TRBJ1-4; D remains ambiguous. The germline CDR1 and CDR2 sequences are SGDLS and YYNGEE. CDR3 length: 15 residues. The V end was cut by 6 bases, the J end by 6 bases, with 18 bases between. In nucleotides, the CDR3 is TGTGCCAGCACCGTCGGAGAGAGGTGGGATGAAAAACTGTTTTTT. This codes for CASTVGERWDEKLFF.

V gene TRBV9 combines with J gene TRBJ1-3, with D maybe TRBD1 (5 bases). Trimming cost V 6 bases and J 4 bases, with 17 bases left between them. CDR1 and CDR2 from the germline V gene are SGDLS and YYNGEE. This CDR3 has 15 amino acids. The CDR3, as DNA: TGTGCCAGCACCCCGGGGGGTCGACCCGGAAACACCATATATTTT. This sequence encodes CASTPGGRPGNTIYF.

This clone was counted once. The V and J genes are TRBV7-3 and TRBJ2-5, with D maybe TRBD1 (6 bases). V was trimmed by 2 bases and J by 6 bases, leaving 16 bases between them. The V gene's germline CDR1 is SGHTA and CDR2 FQGTGA. CDR3 length equals 15 residues. Here the CDR3 reads CASSLGPDRPQTQYF. In DNA form, the CDR3 reads TGTGCCAGCAGCTTAGGTCCGGACAGACCACAGACCCAGTACTTC.

This chain joins TRBV27 and TRBJ1-5, with 9 positions matching TRBD1. The CDR3 runs to 14 residues. Germline lookup yields CDR1 MNHEY and CDR2 SMNVEV (reference sequence). The V segment lost 8 bases and the J segment 4 bases; nucleotides outside the gene matches: 6. The CDR3 sequence is CASGQTGGNQPQHF. In DNA form, the CDR3 reads TGTGCCAGCGGACAGACAGGGGGGAATCAGCCCCAGCATTTT.

The CDR3 DNA sequence: TGTGCCAGCAGCTTATACGGAGAGAACACTGAAGCTTTCTTT. This sequence encodes CASSLYGENTEAFF. The chain links TRBV7-9 to TRBJ1-1; no firm D call. The CDR3 sequence is 14 residues long. Between the trimmed V and J ends, which lost 2 bases and 1 base, there was a span of 8 bases. Looked up from germline, CDR1 is SEHNR and CDR2 is FQNEAQ (reference sequence).

This chain joins TRBV19 and TRBJ1-1, with D possibly matching TRBD1 (5 bases). The CDR3 runs 16 residues. CDR1 LNHDA and CDR2 SQIVND come from the germline V gene (reference sequence). V was trimmed by 6 bases and J by 0 bases, leaving 17 bases between them. The CDR3: CASRSDREFMNTEAFF. As DNA, the CDR3 is TGTGCCAGTAGAAGCGACAGAGAATTCATGAACACTGAAGCTTTCTTT.

V and J are TRBV10-2 and TRBJ1-2; 7 nucleotides align to TRBD1. Germline V gene lookup returns CDR1 WSHSY and CDR2 SAAADI. J gave up 5 bases and V 6 bases, and 12 bases lay outside the gene matches. The CDR3 is 15 amino acids. Written as DNA, the CDR3 is TGCGCCAGCAGAGAAGGAGGGACAGCGATATATGGCTACACCTTC. This sequence encodes CASREGGTAIYGYTF.

This sequence joins TRBV7-9 and TRBJ2-7, with TRBD2 identical over 12 bases. Germline V gives CDR1 SEHNR, CDR2 FQNEAQ (reference sequence). J lost 6 bases, V lost 4 bases, and 7 bases had no gene match. The CDR3 spans 15 residues. The CDR3 loop reads CASSWLAGGPGEQYF. The CDR3 nucleotides read TGTGCCAGCAGCTGGCTAGCGGGAGGGCCGGGCGAGCAGTACTTC.

The CDR3, as DNA: TGTGCCAGCAGCTCCCCCGTCGGGGGAAGCGGCTATGGCTACACCTTC. This translates into CASSSPVGGSGYGYTF. The chain combines TRBV7-9 with TRBJ1-2; D is possibly TRBD1 (5 bases). Looked up from germline, CDR1 is SEHNR and CDR2 is FQNEAQ (reference sequence). The CDR3 has 16 residues. The ends were cut back, 4 bases at V and 4 bases at J, with 19 bases in the middle.

The rearrangement links TRBV27 to TRBJ1-2; no reliable D call. With 6 bases removed from V and 4 bases from J, the gap between germline ends came to 12 bases. Germline CDR1 is MNHEY and CDR2 is SMNVEV (reference sequence). The CDR3 covers 13 residues. The CDR3 DNA reads as TGTGCCAGCAGGCACAAGACGGGCTATGGCTACACCTTC. It encodes CASRHKTGYGYTF.

This chain connects TRBV3-1 (or the pseudogene TRBV3-2) to TRBJ2-7, with 7 positions matching TRBD1. CDR1 is LGHDT and CDR2 is YNNKEL in the germline V gene (reference sequence). V was clipped by 4 bases and J by 5 bases; unmatched bases: 8. The CDR3 totals 14 residues. CDR3: CASSLRQGTHEQYF. The DNA for the CDR3 is TGTGCCAGCAGCCTTCGACAGGGTACCCACGAGCAGTACTTC.

The chain uses TRBV18 and TRBJ1-4; TRBD1 is a possible D gene (5 bases). V lost 0 bases and J lost 3, with 11 bases in between. Germline CDR1 is KGHSH and CDR2 is LQKENI. The CDR3 extends over 16 amino acids. The CDR3 protein is CASSPPPTDPNEKLFF. The CDR3 DNA is TGTGCCAGCTCACCACCCCCGACAGATCCTAATGAAAAACTGTTTTTT.

The CDR3 DNA is TGTGCCAGCAGCGCCCGTGGCGGGGGGGCGGCAGATACGCAGTATTTT. Its translation: CASSARGGGAADTQYF. The chain carries TRBV7-6 and TRBJ2-3, with 9 bases identical to TRBD2. V lost 5 bases, J lost 4 bases, and 10 bases stayed unmatched. Per germline, CDR1 SGHVS and CDR2 FNYEAQ. The CDR3 extends over 16 amino acids.

J is TRBJ1-2 and V is TRBV5-4; TRBD1 aligns across 7 bases. Germline V gives CDR1 SGHNT, CDR2 YYREEE (reference sequence). This CDR3 has 14 residues. V was pared by 4 bases and J by 4 bases, with 7 bases of the junction left unmatched. In DNA, the CDR3 is TGTGCCAGCAGCCCAGGGACAGTTAGCTATGGCTACACCTTC. Protein product: CASSPGTVSYGYTF. Full variable domain (outside the CDR3, taken from reference TRBV5-4 and TRBJ1-2): ETGVTQSPTHLIKTRGQQVTLRCSSQSGHNTVSWYQQALGQGPQFIFQYYREEENGRGNFPPRFSGLQFPNYSSELNVNALELDDSALYLCASSPGTVSYGYTFGSGTRLTVV.

The chain is built from TRBV27 and TRBJ2-2; TRBD1 is a possible D gene (6 bases). The CDR3 is 20 residues long. The ends were cut back, 6 bases at V and 0 bases at J, with 26 bases in the middle. The germline V gene encodes CDR1 MNHEY and CDR2 SMNVEV (reference sequence). CDR3: CASSGYGTPRRGANTGELFF. Here the CDR3 DNA reads TGTGCCAGCAGCGGTTACGGCACGCCGCGCAGGGGCGCGAACACCGGGGAGCTGTTTTTT.

This clone was seen only once. The chain couples TRBV25-1 to TRBJ1-1; the match to TRBD1 covers 9 bases. This CDR3 spans 15 amino acids. V was pared by 3 bases and J by 5 bases, with 7 bases of the junction left unmatched. From germline, CDR1 is MGHDK and CDR2 SYGVNS. The CDR3 loop is CASSDSRTGDTEAFF. DNA for the CDR3: TGTGCCAGCAGTGACAGTCGGACAGGGGATACTGAAGCTTTCTTT.

The rearrangement links TRBV2 to TRBJ1-4; 8 bases map to TRBD1. The germline V gene has CDR1 SNHLY and CDR2 FYNNEI. After removal of 6 bases from V and 4 bases from J, the junction contained 7 bases not matched to a gene. This CDR3 has 15 residues. CDR3 loop: CASRRDRRSNEKLFF. The CDR3 coding sequence is TGTGCCAGCAGACGGGACAGGAGAAGTAATGAAAAACTGTTTTTT. The variable domain in full, with the rest retrieved from reference TRBV2 and TRBJ1-4, is EPEVTQTPSHQVTQMGQEVILRCVPISNHLYFYWYRQILGQKVEFLVSFYNNEISEKSEIFDDQFSVERPDGSNFTLKIRSTKLEDSAMYFCASRRDRRSNEKLFFGSGTQLSVL.

The chain joins TRBV28 to TRBJ1-6, with a possible D match to TRBD1 (5 bases). V shed 7 bases and J shed 3 bases, with 25 bases lying between them. Germline CDR1 and CDR2: MDHEN and SYDVKM. The CDR3 runs to 19 residues. This chain's CDR3 is CASKDGGFRGVFYNSPLHF. As DNA, the CDR3 is TGTGCCAGCAAGGATGGGGGGTTTAGAGGGGTTTTCTATAATTCACCCCTCCACTTT.